A selection of T cell receptor beta chains follows, all from one sample in a study of PD-1 blockade in classical Hodgkin lymphoma. Generated by immunoSEQ multiplex PCR, the TCRdb table keeps only in-frame clones and is missing some. There are about 40,000 clones in the sample; around 80% occur only once, and over 10% lies in the top ten. The sequencing used peripheral blood mononuclear cells (PBMCs), collected at baseline. The origin of the receptors is a human donor with classical Hodgkin lymphoma. CDR3s include the opening cysteine and the closing phenylalanine or tryptophan. Fields, in order: D gene, J gene, clone size, V gene, CDR3 DNA, CDR3 protein. A D gene is named only where the DNA matches it firmly. Not every row has a clone size; where given, it reads once, few, many or a size class.

D: TRBD2; J: TRBJ2-1; size: .; V: TRBV7-2; DNA: TGTGCCAGCAGCTTACTAGCGGGGGAATACAATGAGCAGTTCTTC; CDR3: CASSLLAGEYNEQFF
D: .; J: TRBJ1-1; size: .; V: TRBV27; DNA: TGTGCCAGCAGTTTCAGGGGATATAACACTGAAGCTTTCTTT; CDR3: CASSFRGYNTEAFF
D: .; J: TRBJ2-1; size: .; V: TRBV7-9; DNA: TGTGCCAGCAGCTTAGGAGGGCAGGCCCGGGAGCAGTTCTTC; CDR3: CASSLGGQAREQFF
D: .; J: TRBJ1-6; size: few; V: TRBV6-5; DNA: TGTGCCAGCGGGTGGACGTGGGCTTCACCCCTCCACTTT; CDR3: CASGWTWASPLHF
D: .; J: TRBJ1-2; size: .; V: TRBV6-1; DNA: TGTGCCAGCAGTGAAGCTTGGGAGGACTATGGCTACACCTTC; CDR3: CASSEAWEDYGYTF
D: .; J: TRBJ2-5; size: .; V: TRBV9; DNA: TGTGCCAGCAGCGTAAGTCCGGGCGATGTCGGGACCCAGTACTTC; CDR3: CASSVSPGDVGTQYF
D: .; J: TRBJ1-6; size: few; V: TRBV19; DNA: TGTGCCAGTAGTACAGGGGATAATTCACCCCTCCACTTT; CDR3: CASSTGDNSPLHF
D: .; J: TRBJ2-3; size: .; V: TRBV5-6; DNA: TGTGCCAGCAGCCTCGGTGGTGGGCAGTATTTT; CDR3: CASSLGGGQYF
D: TRBD1; J: TRBJ1-2; size: .; V: TRBV30; DNA: TGTGCCTGGAGGCCCACAGGGGGCGGTGGCTACACCTTC; CDR3: CAWRPTGGGGYTF
D: .; J: TRBJ2-1; size: .; V: TRBV6-5; DNA: TGTGCCAGCAGCCCCGGCGGGAATGAGCAGTTCTTC; CDR3: CASSPGGNEQFF
D: TRBD1; J: TRBJ1-1; size: .; V: TRBV6-5; DNA: TGTGCCAGCACGACAGGGGGAACTGAAGCTTTCTTT; CDR3: CASTTGGTEAFF
D: TRBD2; J: TRBJ2-7; size: .; V: TRBV27; DNA: TGTGCCAGCAGTTTAAGGCTAGCGGGGGGAAGGGGTTACGAGCAGTACTTC; CDR3: CASSLRLAGGRGYEQYF
D: TRBD2; J: TRBJ2-3; size: .; V: TRBV10-1; DNA: TGCGCCAGCAGTGATCGGGCTAGCGGGGGGACAGATACGCAGTATTTT; CDR3: CASSDRASGGTDTQYF
D: TRBD2; J: TRBJ2-3; size: .; V: TRBV7-2; DNA: TGTGCCAGCAGCTTAGGTCTTGTTGCGGGGGGGCATACGCAGTATTTT; CDR3: CASSLGLVAGGHTQYF
D: .; J: TRBJ1-6; size: .; V: TRBV4-3; DNA: TGCGCCAGCAGCCGCTCTTGGGGCCCTAATTCACCCCTCCACTTT; CDR3: CASSRSWGPNSPLHF
D: .; J: TRBJ2-6; size: .; V: TRBV5-1; DNA: TGCGCCAGCAGCCCGTGGACAGTTAACTCTGGGGCCAACGTCCTGACTTTC; CDR3: CASSPWTVNSGANVLTF
D: .; J: TRBJ2-5; size: .; V: TRBV7-3; DNA: TGTGCCAGCAGCTTACGACCCCAAGAGACCCAGTACTTC; CDR3: CASSLRPQETQYF
D: .; J: TRBJ2-2; size: .; V: TRBV4-2; DNA: TGTGCCAGCAGCCCTACCGGGACTCTGAACACCGGGGAGCTGTTTTTT; CDR3: CASSPTGTLNTGELFF
D: .; J: TRBJ2-3; size: .; V: TRBV10-3; DNA: TGTGCCATCAGTCTTAGTACAGATACGCAGTATTTT; CDR3: CAISLSTDTQYF
D: TRBD1; J: TRBJ2-1; size: .; V: TRBV13; DNA: TGTGCCAGCAGCCCCTCCGGGACAGGCTACAATGAGCAGTTCTTC; CDR3: CASSPSGTGYNEQFF
D: TRBD1; J: TRBJ1-4; size: .; V: TRBV4-1; DNA: TGCGCCAGCAGAGGGACAGCTCTTGGAAAACTGTTTTTT; CDR3: CASRGTALGKLFF
D: .; J: TRBJ1-1; size: .; V: TRBV5-1; DNA: TGCGCCAGCAGTTGGACAGATGGGAGCACTGAAGCTTTCTTT; CDR3: CASSWTDGSTEAFF
D: .; J: TRBJ2-5; size: few; V: TRBV5-6; DNA: TGTGCCAGCAGCCCAGGGACTTTCCAAGAGACCCAGTACTTC; CDR3: CASSPGTFQETQYF
D: .; J: TRBJ2-7; size: .; V: TRBV4-1; DNA: TGCGCCAGCAGCCATGCGGGACGGTTCCTCTACGAGCAGTACTTC; CDR3: CASSHAGRFLYEQYF
D: .; J: TRBJ1-1; size: .; V: TRBV5-1; DNA: TGCGCCAGCAGCTTTGGGACCACTGGGGGGGCTTTCTTT; CDR3: CASSFGTTGGAFF
D: .; J: TRBJ1-1; size: .; V: TRBV5-1; DNA: TGCGCCAGCAGCTTGAACGTCGGGGGGATTAGCACTGAAGCTTTCTTT; CDR3: CASSLNVGGISTEAFF
D: TRBD2; J: TRBJ2-7; size: .; V: TRBV14; DNA: TGTGCCAGCAGCCAGAACGGGGGGTACGAGCAGTACTTC; CDR3: CASSQNGGYEQYF
D: TRBD1; J: TRBJ1-3; size: .; V: TRBV2; DNA: TGTGCCAGCAGGAGGGGCCAGACAGGGGCTGGAAACACCATATATTTT; CDR3: CASRRGQTGAGNTIYF
D: .; J: TRBJ1-1; size: .; V: TRBV18; DNA: TGTGCCAGCTCATTAACCGACGGTGAAGCTTTCTTT; CDR3: CASSLTDGEAFF
D: TRBD2; J: TRBJ2-1; size: .; V: TRBV7-6; DNA: TGTGCCAGCAGCTTAGGGCTAGCGGGGGGGCGTGAGCAGTTCTTC; CDR3: CASSLGLAGGREQFF
D: .; J: TRBJ2-1; size: .; V: TRBV4-1; DNA: TGCGCCAGCAGCCACGCCGAAGACTACAATGAGCAGTTCTTC; CDR3: CASSHAEDYNEQFF
D: .; J: TRBJ2-5; size: .; V: TRBV9; DNA: TGTGCCAGCAGCGCAACCCCCCAAGAGACCCAGTACTTC; CDR3: CASSATPQETQYF
D: .; J: TRBJ1-6; size: .; V: TRBV4-1; DNA: TGCGCCAGCAGCCAAGAACGGGGGAGGTCACCCCTCCACTTT; CDR3: CASSQERGRSPLHF
D: TRBD1; J: TRBJ1-1; size: .; V: TRBV4-3; DNA: TGCGCCAGCAGCCAAGAAGTGGGGACAGCTACAAACACTGAAGCTTTCTTT; CDR3: CASSQEVGTATNTEAFF
D: .; J: TRBJ2-3; size: .; V: TRBV19; DNA: TGTGCCAGTAGTCCTCTAGGGGGAGTACCAGATACGCAGTATTTT; CDR3: CASSPLGGVPDTQYF
D: TRBD2; J: TRBJ2-7; size: few; V: TRBV19; DNA: TGTGTGCCACCCCCGGGAGGTTACGAGCAGTACTTC; CDR3: CVPPPGGYEQYF
D: .; J: TRBJ2-1; size: .; V: TRBV7-7; DNA: TGTGCCAGCAGCTTAGACCGGGGCTGGGAGCAGTTCTTC; CDR3: CASSLDRGWEQFF
D: .; J: TRBJ2-1; size: .; V: TRBV18; DNA: TGTGCCAGCTCAGCGTTAGAGGGTAAGCACAATGAGCAGTTCTTC; CDR3: CASSALEGKHNEQFF
D: .; J: TRBJ2-1; size: .; V: TRBV5-1; DNA: TGCGCCAGCAGCTTTCGAGGGGCTGCCTACAATGAGCAGTTCTTC; CDR3: CASSFRGAAYNEQFF
D: TRBD1; J: TRBJ2-2; size: few; V: TRBV19; DNA: TGTGCCACCCGGGACAGGGGTTTCACCGGGGAGCTGTTTTTT; CDR3: CATRDRGFTGELFF
D: .; J: TRBJ2-6; size: .; V: TRBV10-3; DNA: TGTGCCATCAAGGACAGGGCGGGGGGCTCTGGGGCCAACGTCCTGACTTTC; CDR3: CAIKDRAGGSGANVLTF